What follows are 26 T cell receptor beta chains derived from one specimen sequenced in a study of cytomegalovirus exposure and HLA in healthy donors. Primers: 60 Vbeta forward and 13 Jbeta reverse. Here immunoSEQ multiplex PCR was the method, and the copy in TCRdb shows in-frame clones only, minus some. Of approximately 100,000 clones listed, 79% were seen once; the top ten hold 3.5% to 5%. The sequenced material came from PBMCs. Receptor source: a female donor in good health and CMV-seropositive.

This sequence joins TRBV12-5 and TRBJ1-5, with D possibly matching TRBD1 (5 bases). The CDR3 is made up of 15 amino acids. Trimming shortened V by 7 bases and J by 4 bases, and 17 bases separated the two germline ends. CDR1 is LGHNT and CDR2 is FRNRAP in the germline V gene. CDR3 sequence (DNA): TGTGCTAGTGTTCCGACGGGGGGAGGAAATCAGCCCCAGCATTTT. The encoded protein is CASVPTGGGNQPQHF.

This clone was detected only a few times. J is TRBJ1-2 and V is TRBV6-1; 7 nucleotides align to TRBD1. V was pared by 5 bases and J by 3 bases, with 9 bases of the junction left unmatched. CDR1 is MNHNS, CDR2 SASEGT, per germline. The CDR3 covers 15 residues. Written as DNA, the CDR3 is TGTGCCAGCAGTCCCTACAGGGGTTTCGACTATGGCTACACCTTC. It is translated as CASSPYRGFDYGYTF.

This chain links TRBV30 with TRBJ1-1; D uncertain. V shed 2 bases and J shed 4 bases, with 8 bases lying between them. Germline V gene lookup returns CDR1 GTSNPN and CDR2 SVGIG (reference sequence). This CDR3 has 12 amino acids. CDR3 sequence (DNA): TGTGCCTGGAGTCAGTCCTCCACTGAAGCTTTCTTT. Amino acids: CAWSQSSTEAFF.

The V and J genes are TRBV7-9 and TRBJ2-7, with D possibly matching TRBD2 (6 bases). The V end lost 5 bases, the J end lost 7 bases, and 15 bases lay between the germline ends. The CDR3 is made up of 13 amino acids. Germline V gene data show CDR1 as SEHNR and CDR2 as FQNEAQ (reference sequence). This CDR3 reads CASSRGSLGEQYF. In DNA, the CDR3 is TGTGCCAGCAGCCGGGGGTCCCTTGGGGAGCAGTACTTC.

This clone was seen just once. The rearrangement joins TRBV7-9 to TRBJ1-6, with 7 positions matching TRBD1. V dropped 6 bases and J dropped 5; count of bases not matched to a gene: 4. The CDR3 has 14 amino acids. Germline V gives CDR1 SEHNR, CDR2 FQNEAQ (reference sequence). The CDR3 sequence: CASRPGTDNSPLHF. The CDR3 DNA follows: TGTGCCAGCAGGCCAGGGACAGATAATTCACCCCTCCACTTT.

V and J are TRBV7-2 and TRBJ2-3, with D unclear. The CDR3 is 15 residues long. Germline CDR1 reads SGHTA; CDR2 reads FQGNSA. With 4 bases removed from V and 2 bases from J, the gap between germline ends came to 13 bases. CDR3: CASSSDRRPTDTQYF. For the CDR3, the DNA is TGTGCCAGCAGCTCAGATAGGCGGCCCACAGATACGCAGTATTTT.

This chain uses TRBV7-9 with TRBJ2-7; D might be TRBD2 (6 bases). Deletions cut 5 bases from V and 1 base from J, with 18 bases between. CDR1 SEHNR and CDR2 FQNEAQ come from the germline V gene (reference sequence). CDR3 length equals 16 residues. The CDR3 coding sequence is TGTGCCAGCAGCCCCCCCAGCGGGCGCCGTTCCTACGAGCAGTACTTC. This sequence encodes CASSPPSGRRSYEQYF.

This clone was recorded a few times. V gene TRBV9 combines with J gene TRBJ2-1; the match to TRBD2 covers 11 bases. V lost 4 bases to trimming and J lost 3 bases; unmatched junction nucleotides: 3. CDR3 length: 15 amino acids. The V gene's germline CDR1 is SGDLS and CDR2 YYNGEE. CDR3 nucleotide sequence: TGTGCCAGCAGCTCTAGCGGGGGGCTCTACAATGAGCAGTTCTTC. Residues: CASSSSGGLYNEQFF.

The rearrangement uses TRBV14 and TRBJ2-3, with TRBD2 identical over 9 bases. Germline CDR1 SGHDN, CDR2 FVKESK. The V gene end was trimmed by 3 bases and the J gene end by 3 bases; junction bases not matched to a gene: 4. This CDR3 comprises 15 residues. CDR3 sequence reads: CASSQRSGGTDTQYF. As DNA, the CDR3 is TGTGCCAGCAGCCAGCGGAGCGGGGGGACAGATACGCAGTATTTT.

The V and J genes are TRBV13 and TRBJ2-1; D not resolved. The CDR3 has 15 amino acids. Germline loops: CDR1 PRHDT, CDR2 FYEKMQ (reference sequence). Trimming pared 4 bases from V and 0 bases from J, leaving 10 bases between. The CDR3: CASSSAWSSYNEQFF. In DNA form, the CDR3 reads TGTGCCAGCAGCTCCGCTTGGAGCTCCTACAATGAGCAGTTCTTC.

The chain employs TRBV2 and TRBJ2-5; D not resolved. This CDR3 spans 12 amino acids. From germline, CDR1 is SNHLY and CDR2 FYNNEI. The V and J ends lost 10 bases and 5 bases respectively, with 14 bases between them. This CDR3 is CATLVRLETQYF. CDR3 sequence (DNA): TGTGCCACCTTGGTTCGGTTGGAGACCCAGTACTTC.

This rearrangement joins TRBV20-1 to TRBJ1-1, with D maybe TRBD1 (5 bases). Trimming stripped 2 bases from V and 5 bases from J, with 6 bases between. This CDR3 is built from 11 residues. Germline CDR1 and CDR2: DFQATT and SNEGSKA (reference sequence). The CDR3 reads CSARQGTEAFF. DNA of the CDR3: TGCAGTGCTAGACAGGGAACTGAAGCTTTCTTT.

The chain couples TRBV11-2 to TRBJ2-1; 8 nucleotides align to TRBD2. V lost 5 bases, J lost 8 bases, and 8 bases stayed unmatched. CDR3 length: 14 residues. CDR1 and CDR2 (germline): SGHAT, FQNNGV. The CDR3 sequence is CASSNQSGGDEQFF. In nucleotides, the CDR3 is TGTGCCAGCAGCAACCAAAGCGGGGGTGATGAGCAGTTCTTC. The entire variable domain, with the rest obtained from reference TRBV11-2 and TRBJ2-1, is as follows: EAGVAQSPRYKIIEKRQSVAFWCNPISGHATLYWYQQILGQGPKLLIQFQNNGVVDDSQLPKDRFSAERLKGVDSTLKIQPAKLEDSAVYLCASSNQSGGDEQFFGPGTRLTVL.

The J gene is TRBJ1-2, the V gene TRBV4-1; 7 bases match TRBD1. V was pared by 3 bases and J by 3 bases, with 4 bases of the junction left unmatched. Germline V gives CDR1 MGHRA, CDR2 YSYEKL. CDR3 length: 14 amino acids. The CDR3 is CASSQTGSYYGYTF. In nucleotides, the CDR3 is TGCGCCAGCAGCCAGACAGGGTCGTACTATGGCTACACCTTC.

The J gene is TRBJ1-1, the V gene TRBV11-2; D not resolved. V was trimmed by 6 bases and J by 1 base, leaving 9 bases between them. Germline V gives CDR1 SGHAT, CDR2 FQNNGV. The CDR3 totals 13 residues. The CDR3 DNA reads TGTGCCAGCAGTTTTCAGGAGAACACTGAAGCTTTCTTT. Protein product: CASSFQENTEAFF.

J is TRBJ1-3 and V is TRBV7-6; D is unclear. Trimming removed 5 bases from V and 0 bases from J, with 5 bases in between. CDR1 is SGHVS and CDR2 is FNYEAQ in the germline V gene. CDR3 length equals 13 residues. CDR3 amino acids: CASSVSSGNTIYF. The CDR3 DNA reads TGTGCCAGCAGCGTGAGCTCTGGAAACACCATATATTTT.

The V call is TRBV11-2, the J call TRBJ2-1; 9 nucleotides agree with TRBD1. CDR1 and CDR2 (germline): SGHAT, FQNNGV. This CDR3 region has 13 residues. V shed 4 bases and J 13 bases; nucleotides not matched to a gene: 8. The chain's CDR3 is CASSSGQGRFQFF. Here the CDR3 DNA reads TGTGCCAGCAGCTCCGGACAGGGGAGATTCCAGTTCTTC. The full variable domain, its missing parts supplied by reference TRBV11-2 and TRBJ2-1, is EAGVAQSPRYKIIEKRQSVAFWCNPISGHATLYWYQQILGQGPKLLIQFQNNGVVDDSQLPKDRFSAERLKGVDSTLKIQPAKLEDSAVYLCASSSGQGRFQFFGPGTRLTVL.

The chain joins TRBV6-6 to TRBJ2-1; D perhaps matches TRBD1 (6 bases). The CDR3 loop spans 13 amino acids. V was trimmed by 8 bases and J by 1 base, leaving 9 bases between them. The germline gives CDR1 MNHNY, CDR2 SVGAGI (reference sequence). This CDR3 is CASYTGSYNEQFF. The CDR3 DNA follows: TGTGCCAGCTATACAGGGTCCTACAATGAGCAGTTCTTC.

Comment on this clone: Other DNA sequences from this sample encode an identical CDR3 as well. V is TRBV15 and J is TRBJ2-2; D gene uncertain. The CDR3 spans 15 residues. The germline V gene encodes CDR1 LNHNV and CDR2 YYDKDF (reference sequence). Trimming removed 3 bases from V and 2 bases from J, with 10 bases in between. The CDR3 DNA sequence: TGTGCCACCAGCAGTTTACAGATAAACACCGGGGAGCTGTTTTTT. It specifies CATSSLQINTGELFF.

This sequence joins TRBV15 and TRBJ2-1; 14 bases line up with TRBD2. The J segment lost 8 bases and the V segment lost 4 bases, leaving 7 bases of the junction unmatched. The germline V gene has CDR1 LNHNV and CDR2 YYDKDF (reference sequence). The CDR3 consists of 16 residues. The CDR3 DNA reads TGTGCCACCAGCATGACTAGCGGGGGGGTTGTGGATGAGCAGTTCTTC. Amino acid sequence: CATSMTSGGVVDEQFF.

The chain combines TRBV25-1 with TRBJ1-2, with 10 bases fitting TRBD1. Germline CDR1 is MGHDK and CDR2 is SYGVNS. The CDR3 totals 16 residues. V was clipped by 1 base and J by 7 bases; unmatched bases: 9. DNA of the CDR3: TGTGCCAGCAGTGAATCTGGGGGGACAGGGGCTTCTGGCTACACCTTC. Protein: CASSESGGTGASGYTF.

As to this clone: One end of the junction fails to match germline, which may point to a read error. This chain connects TRBV7-9 to TRBJ2-1; 8 positions match TRBD2. This CDR3 contains 12 residues. The germline gives CDR1 SEHNR, CDR2 FQNEAQ (reference sequence). In DNA, the CDR3 is TGTTCCAGCAGCTCCGGGGGGGCTGAGCAGTTCTTC. Residues: CSSSSGGAEQFF.

V gene TRBV19 combines with J gene TRBJ2-2; 10 nucleotides match TRBD1. J lost 3 bases, V lost 5 bases, and 6 bases had no gene match. This CDR3 has 16 residues. Per the germline V gene, CDR1 is LNHDA and CDR2 is SQIVND (reference sequence). The CDR3 protein is CASSWDRGSYTGELFF. As DNA, the CDR3 is TGTGCCAGTAGTTGGGACAGGGGCTCTTACACCGGGGAGCTGTTTTTT.

The chain recombines TRBV20-1 with TRBJ2-1, with 8 bases matching TRBD2. The CDR3 length is 10 residues. Per germline, CDR1 DFQATT and CDR2 SNEGSKA (reference sequence). With V trimmed by 5 bases and J by 13 bases, 4 bases remained unmatched. CDR3 sequence: CSAYREGQFF. The CDR3 DNA sequence: TGCAGTGCTTACCGGGAGGGACAGTTCTTC.

CDR3 DNA: TGTGCCAGCAGCTCCGGGACAGGGAGACCTCCTAGGGAAAAACTGTTTTTT. As protein: CASSSGTGRPPREKLFF. The chain employs TRBV13 and TRBJ1-4; 9 positions agree with TRBD1. Germline V gene sequence: CDR1 PRHDT, CDR2 FYEKMQ (reference sequence). The CDR3 consists of 17 residues. The junction had 14 bases not matched to a gene; V was cut back by 4 bases and J by 8 bases.

The chain has TRBV15 and TRBJ2-1; 9 bases match TRBD1. V lost 0 bases to trimming and J lost 5 bases; unmatched junction nucleotides: 5. Germline V gene data show CDR1 as LNHNV and CDR2 as YYDKDF (reference sequence). There are 16 residues in the CDR3. The CDR3 coding sequence is TGTGCCACCAGCAGAGATGGAGGGACAGGGAACAATGAGCAGTTCTTC. This codes for CATSRDGGTGNNEQFF.